The 26 T cell receptor beta chains below come from one sample, sequenced in a study of response to subunit inactivated influenza vaccine. MiXCR, run by TCRdb on the RT-PCR reads, gives a single entry per CDR3 protein. The table has some 800,000 distinct CDR3 sequences, approximately 21% seen once; the top ten hold around 9.6%. This material consisted of PBMCs from blood, taken more than 4 days after vaccination. These receptors were obtained from a man aged 45-60 years who received an inactivated influenza vaccine.

This clonotype was detected a few times. This chain joins TRBV10-3 and TRBJ2-3; either TRBD1 or TRBD2 may supply D (5 bases each). Germline CDR1 ENHRY, CDR2 SYGVKD. Trimming took off 2 bases at V and 0 bases at J, with 6 bases between the two ends. This CDR3 spans 14 amino acids. CDR3 nucleotides: TGTGCCATCAGTGAGAGGGACAGCACAGATACGCAGTATTTT. Translating it yields CAISERDSTDTQYF.

The rearrangement joins TRBV12-3 or TRBV12-4 to TRBJ1-5; 8 bases agree with TRBD1. V dropped 5 bases and J dropped 5; count of bases not matched to a gene: 5. This CDR3 has 14 residues. In DNA, the CDR3 is TGTGCCAGCAGTACAGACAGGGGCGATCAGCCCCAGCATTTT. Its translation: CASSTDRGDQPQHF.

This clonotype came up many times. The rearrangement links TRBV15 to TRBJ1-5, with D uncertain. This CDR3 spans 14 amino acids. V was clipped by 5 bases and J by 0 bases, with 8 bases between them. Germline CDR1 is LNHNV and CDR2 is YYDKDF (reference sequence). The CDR3 DNA is TGTGCCACCAGCCGAGGGCATAGCAATCAGCCCCAGCATTTT. Its protein product is CATSRGHSNQPQHF.

This clonotype has more than one count but fewer than ten. The V and J genes are TRBV7-2 and TRBJ2-1, with D possibly matching TRBD2 (6 bases). Deletions cut 0 bases from V and 8 bases from J, with 14 bases between. The CDR3 runs to 15 residues. Germline assignment: CDR1 SGHTA and CDR2 FQGNSA. In nucleotides, the CDR3 is TGTGCCAGCAGCTTAGCCGGGACTCGGGGTCATGAGCAGTTCTTC. Its translation is CASSLAGTRGHEQFF.

This clonotype was recorded at least ten times. The DNA of the CDR3 is TGTGCCAGCAGTAGACAGGGAATAAGAAACATTCAGTACTTC. It encodes CASSRQGIRNIQYF. This chain connects TRBV12-3 or TRBV12-4 to TRBJ2-4, with 7 bases that match TRBD1. V gave up 5 bases and J gave up 6 bases; unmatched junction bases: 7. The CDR3 extends over 14 amino acids.

This clonotype was recorded a few times. The genes are TRBV4-2 and TRBJ2-5, with 9 bases fitting TRBD1. The CDR3 covers 14 residues. Germline V gene data show CDR1 as LGHNA and CDR2 as YNFKEQ. With 6 bases clipped from V and 5 bases from J, the junction kept 7 bases outside the gene matches. The CDR3 nucleotides are TGTGCCAGCAGTTCAGACAGGGGGGTGGAGACCCAGTACTTC. Its protein is CASSSDRGVETQYF.

The chain uses TRBV15 and TRBJ2-6; possibly TRBD1 or TRBD2 for D (6 bases each). V was pared by 3 bases and J by 0 bases, with 15 bases between. This CDR3 comprises 18 residues. Germline CDR1 and CDR2: LNHNV and YYDKDF (reference sequence). As DNA, the CDR3 is TGTGCCACCAGCAGCCCCCAGGGGAGGTTCTCTGGGGCCAACGTCCTGACTTTC. Encoded protein: CATSSPQGRFSGANVLTF.

The chain recombines TRBV28 with TRBJ1-5; 12 bases match TRBD1. With 6 bases clipped from V and 2 bases from J, the junction kept 8 bases outside the gene matches. CDR3 length: 17 amino acids. Germline V gene data show CDR1 as MDHEN and CDR2 as SYDVKM. The CDR3 coding sequence is TGTGCCAGCAGCCCATCGGGGACAGGGGGCGGCAATCAGCCCCAGCATTTT. It yields the protein CASSPSGTGGGNQPQHF.

This clonotype was counted a few times. The chain carries TRBV28 and TRBJ2-3; TRBD2 aligns across 8 bases. The trim removed 5 bases at V and 3 bases at J, leaving 4 bases unmatched. The germline V gene encodes CDR1 MDHEN and CDR2 SYDVKM. The CDR3 is 14 residues long. The CDR3 sequence is CASSRSGTTDTQYF. In DNA form, the CDR3 reads TGTGCCAGCAGTCGTAGCGGGACTACAGATACGCAGTATTTT.

The chain carries TRBV20-1 and TRBJ2-7, with 13 bases that match TRBD2. V was clipped by 2 bases and J by 4 bases; unmatched bases: 5. Germline assignment: CDR1 DFQATT and CDR2 SNEGSKA (reference sequence). The CDR3 consists of 15 residues. CDR3 sequence reads: CSARSGTSGVYEQYF. The CDR3 DNA is TGCAGTGCTAGATCTGGGACTAGCGGGGTATACGAGCAGTACTTC.

This clonotype was counted at least ten times. This chain connects TRBV12-3 or TRBV12-4 to TRBJ2-5; TRBD2 is a possible D gene (6 bases). V lost 4 bases to trimming and J lost 5 bases, with 14 bases between them. The CDR3 covers 14 residues. In DNA, the CDR3 is TGTGCCAGCAGTTCCTTGGGGGGATACGAGACCCAGTACTTC. As protein: CASSSLGGYETQYF.

The V gene is TRBV10-2, the J gene TRBJ1-1; 9 nucleotides align to TRBD1. V gave up 8 bases and J gave up 3 bases; unmatched junction bases: 7. The CDR3 spans 14 residues. Germline CDR1 WSHSY, CDR2 SAAADI. In nucleotides, the CDR3 is TGCGCCAGCGCTCGGACAGGGGTCGACACTGAAGCTTTCTTT. Translated, it gives CASARTGVDTEAFF.

This clonotype showed up just a few times. V is TRBV6-1 and J is TRBJ2-1; the D is unclear. The CDR3 spans 12 residues. Germline V lookup: CDR1 MNHNS, CDR2 SASEGT. V lost 6 bases to trimming and J lost 5 bases, with 8 bases between them. Here the CDR3 DNA reads TGTGCCAGCAGGACGGTCCACAATGAGCAGTTCTTC. This translates into CASRTVHNEQFF.

V and J are TRBV4-1 and TRBJ1-2; maybe TRBD1 (6 bases). CDR1 is MGHRA, CDR2 YSYEKL, per germline. The CDR3 length is 13 residues. With 5 bases removed from V and 6 bases from J, the gap between germline ends came to 13 bases. This CDR3 is CASSEGGWNGYTF. The CDR3 DNA reads TGCGCCAGCAGCGAGGGGGGTTGGAATGGCTACACCTTC.

V and J are TRBV7-8 and TRBJ1-6, with D unclear. CDR3 size: 14 residues. V lost 0 bases, J lost 9 bases, and 9 bases lay in between. Germline V gene sequence: CDR1 SGHVS, CDR2 FQNEAQ. This CDR3 reads CASSLAREPSPLHF. The CDR3 region has the DNA TGTGCCAGCAGCTTAGCTCGGGAACCTTCACCCCTCCACTTT.

This clonotype was counted a few times. V is TRBV7-9 and J is TRBJ2-1; maybe TRBD2 (7 bases). Trimming shortened V by 1 base and J by 7 bases, and 17 bases separated the two germline ends. The germline gives CDR1 SEHNR, CDR2 FQNEAQ (reference sequence). The CDR3 runs 16 residues. CDR3 nucleotides: TGTGCCAGCAGCTTAGAAGGGGGAGGGCCGGGAAATGAGCAGTTCTTC. Translated: CASSLEGGGPGNEQFF.

The chain joins TRBV6-1 to TRBJ2-1; 10 nucleotides align to TRBD2. V dropped 6 bases and J dropped 0; count of bases not matched to a gene: 8. The length of the CDR3 is 17 residues. The germline V gene has CDR1 MNHNS and CDR2 SASEGT. CDR3 nucleotide sequence: TGTGCCAGCAGGGGTAGCGGGGGGCTGAGCTCCTACAATGAGCAGTTCTTC. Translation: CASRGSGGLSSYNEQFF.

V usage is TRBV7-3 and J usage is TRBJ2-3; 8 bases map to TRBD1. Germline V gives CDR1 SGHTA, CDR2 FQGTGA. Germline trimming cut 5 bases from V and 4 bases from J; bases unmatched to any gene: 5. The CDR3 runs 14 residues. The CDR3 DNA reads TGTGCCAGCAGCGCGGGGACAGGTTCAGATACGCAGTATTTT. Translation: CASSAGTGSDTQYF.

The DNA of the CDR3 is TGTGCCAGCAGCTTGGACAGTGTCAATCAGCCCCAGCATTTT. This encodes CASSLDSVNQPQHF. The rearrangement joins TRBV7-2 to TRBJ1-5, with a tentative D call TRBD1 (6 bases). V gave up 3 bases and J gave up 3 bases, with 9 bases separating them. CDR1 and CDR2 (germline): SGHTA, FQGNSA. The CDR3 spans 14 residues.

The V and J genes are TRBV10-3 and TRBJ1-4; D unresolved. The ends were cut back, 7 bases at V and 2 bases at J, with 8 bases in the middle. The CDR3 is 13 amino acids. Germline lookup yields CDR1 ENHRY and CDR2 SYGVKD. For the CDR3, the DNA is TGTGCCATCAAGGGTACGACTAATGAAAAACTGTTTTTT. Translation gives CAIKGTTNEKLFF.

The CDR3 here is CAISAAGEETQYF. The CDR3 coding sequence is TGTGCCATCTCCGCGGCAGGGGAGGAGACCCAGTACTTC. This chain connects TRBV10-3 to TRBJ2-5; maybe TRBD1 (6 bases). Per the germline V gene, CDR1 is ENHRY and CDR2 is SYGVKD. Trimming cost V 8 bases and J 5 bases, with 15 bases left between them. The CDR3 is 13 residues long.

V and J are TRBV3-1 and TRBJ2-1; D perhaps matches TRBD2 (6 bases). V lost 5 bases and J 8 bases, leaving 10 bases between the germline ends. The CDR3 sequence is 12 residues long. CDR1 LGHDT and CDR2 YNNKEL come from the germline V gene (reference sequence). The CDR3 is CASSSTRDEQFF. CDR3 bases: TGTGCCAGCAGCTCGACTAGAGATGAGCAGTTCTTC.

This clonotype was seen a handful of times. V is TRBV14 and J is TRBJ2-7; D is perhaps TRBD2 (5 bases). Germline lookup yields CDR1 SGHDN and CDR2 FVKESK. The CDR3 sequence is 18 residues long. V shed 5 bases and J shed 0 bases, with 23 bases lying between them. The CDR3 sequence: CASSTTPLLGRSSYEQYF. CDR3 bases: TGTGCCAGCAGCACCACACCTCTACTAGGCCGAAGCTCCTACGAGCAGTACTTC.

Only a few counts were recorded for this clonotype. CDR3 nucleotides: TGCGCCAGCAGCCTTGCGTACGCCGGGACAGGGGGCGCCTACGAGCAGTACTTC. This codes for CASSLAYAGTGGAYEQYF. This chain uses TRBV4-3 with TRBJ2-7, with 12 nucleotides matching TRBD1. CDR1 LGHNA and CDR2 YSLEER come from the germline V gene. The CDR3 runs 18 residues. The J segment lost 2 bases and the V segment lost 4 bases, leaving 12 bases of the junction unmatched.

This chain connects TRBV7-9 to TRBJ1-1, with D possibly matching TRBD1 (5 bases). Germline loops: CDR1 SEHNR, CDR2 FQNEAQ (reference sequence). V was clipped by 3 bases and J by 4 bases, with 12 bases between them. There are 14 residues in the CDR3. The CDR3 is CASSFGGAVTEAFF. The CDR3, as DNA: TGTGCCAGCAGCTTTGGAGGGGCGGTCACTGAAGCTTTCTTT.

This chain links TRBV3-1 with TRBJ2-7; 9 nucleotides agree with TRBD1. The CDR3 length is 15 residues. Unmatched junction bases numbered 6, after V lost 4 bases and J lost 2 bases. Germline V gene data show CDR1 as LGHDT and CDR2 as YNNKEL (reference sequence). The CDR3 here is CASSRTGTGTYEQYF. For the CDR3, the DNA is TGTGCCAGCAGCCGGACCGGGACAGGGACCTACGAGCAGTACTTC.